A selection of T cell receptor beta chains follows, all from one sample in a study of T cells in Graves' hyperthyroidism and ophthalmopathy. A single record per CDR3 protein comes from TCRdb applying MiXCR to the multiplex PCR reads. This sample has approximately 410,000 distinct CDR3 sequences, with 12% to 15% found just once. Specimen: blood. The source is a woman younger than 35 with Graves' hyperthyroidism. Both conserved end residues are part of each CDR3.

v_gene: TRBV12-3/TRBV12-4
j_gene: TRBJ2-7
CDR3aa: CASRGTSGSMYEQYF

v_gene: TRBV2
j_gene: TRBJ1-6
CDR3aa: CASKQGPLNSPLHF

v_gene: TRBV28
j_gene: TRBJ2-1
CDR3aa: CASSRRDRWNEQFF

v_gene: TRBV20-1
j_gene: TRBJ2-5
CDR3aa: CSASVGGEETQYF

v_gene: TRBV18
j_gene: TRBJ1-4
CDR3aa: CASSPLTSTNEKLFF

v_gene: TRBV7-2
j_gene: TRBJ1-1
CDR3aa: CASSSPGREAFF

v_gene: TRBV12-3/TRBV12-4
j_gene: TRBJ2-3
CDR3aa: CASSFEAGGRTQYF

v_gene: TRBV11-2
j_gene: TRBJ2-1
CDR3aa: CASSLEVPGLAGGKNEQFF

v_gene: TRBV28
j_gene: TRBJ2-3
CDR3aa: CASTLEPTSGDTDTQYF

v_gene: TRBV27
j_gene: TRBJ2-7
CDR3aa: CASSPEGQAYEQYF

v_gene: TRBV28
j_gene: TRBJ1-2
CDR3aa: CASSFSGTGASGGYTF

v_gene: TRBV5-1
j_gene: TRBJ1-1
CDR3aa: CASSQSGTGFGTEAFF

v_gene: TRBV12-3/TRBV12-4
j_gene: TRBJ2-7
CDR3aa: CASSFYRSEQYF

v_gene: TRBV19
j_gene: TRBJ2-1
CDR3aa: CASSHLSGRYNEQFF

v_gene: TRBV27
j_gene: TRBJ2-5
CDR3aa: CASSPLAGAETQYF

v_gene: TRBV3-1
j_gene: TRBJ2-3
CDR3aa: CASSELAADTQYF

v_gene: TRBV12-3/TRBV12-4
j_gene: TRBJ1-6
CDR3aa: CASKLTQNSPLHF

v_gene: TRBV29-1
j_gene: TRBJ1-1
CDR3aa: CSVVRPLNTEAFF

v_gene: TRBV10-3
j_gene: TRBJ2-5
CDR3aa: CAISELGGETQYF

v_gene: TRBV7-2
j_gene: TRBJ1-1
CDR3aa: CASSFITEAFF

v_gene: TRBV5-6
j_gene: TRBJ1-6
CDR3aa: CASSMGQNSPLHF

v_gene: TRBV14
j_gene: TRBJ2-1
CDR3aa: CASTPYNGLAGERRGEFF

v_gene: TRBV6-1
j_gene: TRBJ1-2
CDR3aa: CASSEWNSGGNYGYTF

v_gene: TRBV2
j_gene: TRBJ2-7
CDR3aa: CASKINLAGANEQYF

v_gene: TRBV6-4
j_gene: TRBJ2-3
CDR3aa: CASSGSDTDTQYF

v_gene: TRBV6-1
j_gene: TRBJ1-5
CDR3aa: CASSEAGHNNQPQHF

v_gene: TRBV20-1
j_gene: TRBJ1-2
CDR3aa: CSARVYQGDYGYTF